The 9 T cell receptor beta chains listed next were all sequenced from one sample in a study of blood T cell repertoires in COVID-19. Assay used: immunoSEQ multiplex PCR; TCRdb lists only in-frame clones, some missing. The profile covers fewer than 350,000 clones, with about 88% appearing a single time and over 2% taken by the ten largest. Source material: PBMCs or T cells enriched from blood (not recorded which). The receptors were sampled from a woman aged 55-75 years in a cohort exposed to, infected with or recovered from COVID-19 (not recorded which).

This clone was counted a few times. The rearrangement uses TRBV27 and TRBJ1-4, with 9 nucleotides matching TRBD1. This CDR3 contains 15 residues. The germline V gene encodes CDR1 MNHEY and CDR2 SMNVEV (reference sequence). Germline trimming cut 4 bases from V and 7 bases from J; bases unmatched to any gene: 7. The CDR3 nucleotides read TGTGCCAGCAGTTCCACAGGGGGCCGGTTTGAAAAACTGTTTTTT. Translated, it gives CASSSTGGRFEKLFF.

Here the CDR3 DNA reads TGTGCCATCAGACGAGGAAACGTTTTCCCCGGGGAGACCCAGTACTTC. It translates to CAIRRGNVFPGETQYF. V gene TRBV10-3 combines with J gene TRBJ2-5; D not resolved. This CDR3 is 16 amino acids long. Germline values: CDR1 ENHRY, CDR2 SYGVKD. V dropped 6 bases and J dropped 5 bases, with 22 bases sitting between them.

The rearrangement links TRBV5-1 to TRBJ2-2; D might be TRBD1 (6 bases). V lost 0 bases, J lost 4 bases, and 16 bases lay in between. The CDR3 has 17 amino acids. Germline V CDR1 and CDR2: SGHRS, YFSETQ. The CDR3 region has the DNA TGCGCCAGCAGCTTGGCCGTGGAGACAGGATTCACCGGGGAGCTGTTTTTT. Residues: CASSLAVETGFTGELFF.

The genes are TRBV28 and TRBJ2-6; the D gene is possibly TRBD1 (6 bases). The V gene lost 6 bases and the J gene lost 0 bases, with 12 bases spanning the gap. This CDR3 has 16 residues. Germline V gene lookup returns CDR1 MDHEN and CDR2 SYDVKM. The CDR3 sequence: CASSSGTSSGANVLTF. DNA for the CDR3: TGTGCCAGCAGCTCCGGGACATCCTCTGGGGCCAACGTCCTGACTTTC.

This sequence joins TRBV27 and TRBJ1-2, with D possibly being TRBD1 (5 bases). Per germline, CDR1 MNHEY and CDR2 SMNVEV (reference sequence). V lost 3 bases and J 5 bases, leaving 19 bases between the germline ends. The CDR3 is 16 amino acids. Here the CDR3 DNA reads TGTGCCAGCAGTTTTAGGGGTAATATGGCAGCGTATGGCTACACCTTC. Protein: CASSFRGNMAAYGYTF.

The genes are TRBV19 and TRBJ2-7; 13 nucleotides align to TRBD2. Germline V lookup: CDR1 LNHDA, CDR2 SQIVND (reference sequence). Trimming cost V 2 bases and J 2 bases; bases outside gene matches: 3. The CDR3 loop spans 16 amino acids. The CDR3 DNA is TGTGCCAGTAGTATAAGGACTAGCGGGAGCCCCTACGAGCAGTACTTC. This encodes CASSIRTSGSPYEQYF.

The chain combines TRBV7-2 with TRBJ1-5, with a tentative D call TRBD1 (6 bases). Between the trimmed V and J ends, which lost 2 bases and 3 bases, there was a span of 11 bases. The CDR3 sequence is 15 residues long. The germline V gene has CDR1 SGHTA and CDR2 FQGNSA. CDR3 sequence (DNA): TGTGCCAGCAGCTTAAACGGACAGCTCAATCAGCCCCAGCATTTT. Its protein is CASSLNGQLNQPQHF.

Here the CDR3 DNA reads TGTGCCAGCAGCCCAGTAGGGGGCAGAGGCTATGGCTACACCTTC. It translates to CASSPVGGRGYGYTF. V usage is TRBV3-1 (or the pseudogene TRBV3-2) and J usage is TRBJ1-2, with TRBD1 matching over 7 bases. CDR3 length: 15 residues. CDR1 and CDR2 (germline): LGHDT, YNNKEL (reference sequence). J lost 4 bases, V lost 4 bases, and 9 bases had no gene match.

This clone appeared once. The rearrangement uses TRBV7-2 and TRBJ2-5; no firm D call. The CDR3 runs 14 residues. V was cut by 4 bases and J by 3 bases, with 12 bases left in between. Germline V lookup: CDR1 SGHTA, CDR2 FQGNSA. The CDR3 here is CASSSSALKETQYF. DNA for the CDR3: TGTGCCAGCAGCTCAAGCGCCCTCAAAGAGACCCAGTACTTC. The full variable domain, with the rest looked up from reference TRBV7-2 and TRBJ2-5, is GAGVSQSPSNKVTEKGKDVELRCDPISGHTALYWYRQSLGQGLEFLIYFQGNSAPDKSGLPSDRFSAERTGGSVSTLTIQRTQQEDSAVYLCASSSSALKETQYFGPGTRLLVL.